Each of the 32 T cell receptor beta chains below was sequenced from the same sample in a study of read filtering for tumor transcriptome and immune sequencing (dated by TCRdb to about 2020). The reads were generated on an Illumina HiSeq 4000. Starting from roughly 0.4 ug RNA, TCR libraries were constructed with the Immunoverse kit using molecular barcoded adaptors that cover the alpha/delta and beta/gamma chains. Using fastp at Q25 and MiXCR, TCRdb reprocessed the public reads and kept productive beta chains. Entries that share a CDR3 protein sequence are merged under the most common genes and DNA. The sample records 100,000 to 150,000 distinct CDR3 sequences, around 13% of which are singletons. Under 9% of the sample comes from the top ten. Sequenced material: a population of CD138-negative cells sorted from bone marrow. The cell subset or site label corresponds to: bone marrow mononuclear cells depleted of CD138+ plasma/myeloma cells by negative magnetic selection. Source of these receptors: a donor at least 40 years old with multiple myeloma.

This clonotype was picked up many times. The V and J genes are TRBV11-2 and TRBJ1-4; D unclear. This CDR3 has 14 amino acids. Germline CDR1 SGHAT, CDR2 FQNNGV. With 0 bases removed from V and 10 bases from J, the gap between germline ends came to 12 bases. The CDR3 reads CASSLDSVVGKLFF. The CDR3 coding sequence is TGTGCCAGCAGCTTAGATTCGGTGGTAGGAAAACTGTTTTTT.

This clonotype was recorded many times. The chain uses TRBV7-9 and TRBJ1-5; D perhaps matches TRBD1 (5 bases). V lost 3 bases and J lost 3, with 15 bases in between. The CDR3 runs to 16 residues. CDR1 is SEHNR, CDR2 FQNEAQ, per germline (reference sequence). DNA for the CDR3: TGTGCCAGCAGCTTCCACGGCGGAGGGGCCAATCAGCCCCAGCATTTT. This sequence encodes CASSFHGGGANQPQHF.

At least ten counts were recorded for this clonotype. The CDR3 here is CASSLARGGGGDGYTF. Here the CDR3 DNA reads TGTGCCAGCAGTTTAGCAAGAGGAGGGGGAGGTGATGGCTACACCTTC. This chain uses TRBV12-3 or TRBV12-4 with TRBJ1-2; TRBD1 might be the D (6 bases). Trimming stripped 0 bases from V and 6 bases from J, with 17 bases between. The CDR3 length is 16 residues.

This clonotype has at least ten counts. The chain joins TRBV6-1 to TRBJ1-2; D is perhaps TRBD1 (5 bases). CDR3 size: 12 residues. Trimming cost V 7 bases and J 8 bases, with 14 bases left between them. The V gene's germline CDR1 is MNHNS and CDR2 SASEGT. The CDR3 here is CASNSGHGGYTF. The CDR3 DNA follows: TGTGCCAGCAATTCGGGGCACGGAGGCTACACCTTC.

This clonotype was detected ten times or more. The gene calls are TRBV4-3 and TRBJ2-7; D assignment may be TRBD1 or TRBD2 (5 bases each). V was cut by 2 bases and J by 6 bases, with 11 bases left in between. This CDR3 is 13 amino acids long. Germline V gives CDR1 LGHNA, CDR2 YSLEER. The CDR3 protein is CASSQMGTVEQYF. In nucleotides, the CDR3 is TGCGCCAGCAGCCAAATGGGGACCGTCGAGCAGTACTTC.

This clonotype was counted many times. The rearrangement links TRBV20-1 to TRBJ1-1; D is ambiguous. The CDR3 is made up of 13 amino acids. Germline V gene lookup returns CDR1 DFQATT and CDR2 SNEGSKA (reference sequence). The germline V and J ends were trimmed by 1 base and 1 base, with 7 bases remaining between them. This CDR3 is CSARGRGNTEAFF. The CDR3 bases are TGCAGTGCTAGAGGACGGGGGAACACTGAAGCTTTCTTT.

Many counts were recorded for this clonotype. The CDR3 spells CASSPNSGTSYNEQFF. The CDR3, as DNA: TGTGCCAGCTCACCAAATAGCGGTACTTCCTACAATGAGCAGTTCTTC. The chain uses TRBV18 and TRBJ2-1, with a possible D match to TRBD2 (6 bases). There are 16 residues in the CDR3. Germline CDR1 and CDR2: KGHSH and LQKENI. Trimming left V 2 bases short and J 1 base short, with 12 bases between.

This clonotype has at least ten counts. The chain employs TRBV5-1 and TRBJ2-5, with D perhaps being TRBD1 or TRBD2 (6 bases each). CDR1 and CDR2 from the germline V gene are SGHRS and YFSETQ. V gave up 2 bases and J gave up 3 bases, with 11 bases separating them. This CDR3 has 14 amino acids. The CDR3 nucleotides are TGCGCCAGCAGCTTAGGAGGGGGAGAAGAGACCCAGTACTTC. Amino acids: CASSLGGGEETQYF.

In this sample, this clonotype turned up many times. The V and J genes are TRBV6-5 and TRBJ2-1, with a weak D call TRBD2 (6 bases). Germline V gene sequence: CDR1 MNHEY, CDR2 SVGAGI. This CDR3 comprises 16 residues. V was cut by 6 bases and J by 5 bases, with 20 bases left in between. The CDR3 nucleotides read TGTGCCAGCAGGGGTGGGACTGGGAGAACGGACAATGAGCAGTTCTTC. Translation gives CASRGGTGRTDNEQFF.

This clonotype came up a few times. The chain uses TRBV30 and TRBJ2-7; the D is unclear. The length of the CDR3 is 15 residues. Trimming removed 0 bases at V and 2 bases at J, with 14 bases between. Germline-derived CDR1 and CDR2 are GTSNPN and SVGIG (reference sequence). The CDR3 region has the DNA TGTGCCTGGAGTGTACAGCCAGGTGAGGCCTACGAGCAGTACTTC. Translated, it gives CAWSVQPGEAYEQYF.

There are many counts of this clonotype. This sequence joins TRBV15 and TRBJ1-5, with D maybe TRBD1 (5 bases). The CDR3 loop spans 21 amino acids. Trimming took off 0 bases at V and 5 bases at J, with 29 bases between the two ends. From germline, CDR1 is LNHNV and CDR2 YYDKDF (reference sequence). CDR3 bases: TGTGCCACCAGCAGAGATCCTGCCCCATTGCAACATGGGGGACGGGATCAGCCCCAGCATTTT. It is translated as CATSRDPAPLQHGGRDQPQHF.

This clonotype occurred many times. CDR3 DNA sequence: TGTGCCAGCAGCTTAGACCGCTTGGACAGTCTGTTGCCCTATGGCTACACCTTC. This translates into CASSLDRLDSLLPYGYTF. V gene TRBV11-2 combines with J gene TRBJ1-2; TRBD1 might be the D (6 bases). Germline CDR1 reads SGHAT; CDR2 reads FQNNGV. The V end was cut by 0 bases, the J end by 4 bases, with 21 bases between. The CDR3 is made up of 18 amino acids.

Details on this clonotype: A much more abundant neighbour one base away suggests this may be a read error. The chain combines TRBV24-1 with TRBJ2-3; D may correspond to TRBD1 or TRBD2 (5 bases each). The length of the CDR3 is 16 residues. Trimming left V 2 bases short and J 2 bases short, with 13 bases between. Germline assignment: CDR1 KGHDR and CDR2 SFDVKD. CDR3 in amino acids: CATSDSSQGATDTQYF. The CDR3 DNA is TGTGCCACCAGTGATTCGAGCCAGGGAGCCACAGATACGCAGTATTTT.

This clonotype was counted ten times or more. The V gene is TRBV6-5, the J gene TRBJ2-7; D may be TRBD1 (5 bases). Germline CDR1 reads MNHEY; CDR2 reads SVGAGI. With 6 bases removed from V and 0 bases from J, the gap between germline ends came to 12 bases. The CDR3 runs 14 residues. This CDR3 reads CASSPRTHSYEQYF. DNA of the CDR3: TGTGCCAGCAGCCCCCGGACACACTCCTACGAGCAGTACTTC.

This clonotype occurred many times. V usage is TRBV19 and J usage is TRBJ2-7; no firm D call. CDR1 and CDR2 from the germline V gene are LNHDA and SQIVND (reference sequence). CDR3 size: 15 residues. The V end lost 7 bases, the J end lost 2 bases, and 18 bases lay between the germline ends. CDR3 coding DNA: TGTGCCAGTAACCTGAACTACCATCAACCCTACGAGCAGTACTTC. The encoded protein is CASNLNYHQPYEQYF.

This sequence joins TRBV20-1 and TRBJ2-5; TRBD2 agrees at 7 bases. Per the germline V gene, CDR1 is DFQATT and CDR2 is SNEGSKA (reference sequence). The CDR3 sequence is 13 residues long. V shed 2 bases, J shed 5 bases, and the junction held 5 bases outside the gene matches. CDR3 in amino acids: CSARPTSEETQYF. Here the CDR3 DNA reads TGCAGTGCTAGACCTACTAGCGAGGAGACCCAGTACTTC.

This clonotype was counted ten times or more. The chain carries TRBV12-3 or TRBV12-4 and TRBJ1-1; tentatively, D is TRBD1 (5 bases). This CDR3 is built from 13 residues. V lost 5 bases and J lost 4, with 11 bases in between. CDR3: CASSMGGSTEAFF. The CDR3 nucleotides read TGTGCCAGCAGTATGGGGGGATCCACTGAAGCTTTCTTT.

Ten or more counts support this clonotype. The rearrangement joins TRBV4-1 to TRBJ1-6, with a weak D call TRBD1 (6 bases). The CDR3 loop spans 16 amino acids. Germline V lookup: CDR1 MGHRA, CDR2 YSYEKL. Trimming took off 4 bases at V and 7 bases at J, with 17 bases between the two ends. The CDR3 sequence: CASSPLAGASNSPLHF. The CDR3 nucleotides read TGCGCCAGCAGCCCCTTGGCAGGGGCCTCGAATTCACCCCTCCACTTT.

For this clonotype: The junction departs from germline at one end; a sequencing error may be responsible. The rearrangement joins TRBV6-6 to TRBJ1-2, with TRBD1 matching over 10 bases. CDR1 and CDR2 (germline): MNHNY, SVGAGI (reference sequence). There are 16 residues in the CDR3. The CDR3 loop is CACSPAGTGDDYGYTF. CDR3 in DNA: TGTGCCTGCAGCCCCGCCGGGACAGGGGACGACTATGGCTACACCTTC.

The rearrangement links TRBV5-1 to TRBJ2-7, with 7 bases identical to TRBD2. The CDR3 covers 15 residues. Germline V lookup: CDR1 SGHRS, CDR2 YFSETQ. The V gene end was trimmed by 1 base and the J gene end by 3 bases; junction bases not matched to a gene: 7. The CDR3 bases are TGCGCCAGCAGCTTGATTGCTAGCGGAATCTACGAGCAGTACTTC. Protein: CASSLIASGIYEQYF.

There are many counts of this clonotype. J is TRBJ2-2 and V is TRBV29-1; 7 bases agree with TRBD2. The CDR3 is made up of 13 amino acids. J was trimmed by 3 bases and V by 7 bases; bases with no gene match: 5. Germline assignment: CDR1 SQVTM and CDR2 ANQGSEA. This CDR3 reads CSAGTIDTGELFF. In DNA form, the CDR3 reads TGCAGCGCTGGGACTATAGACACCGGGGAGCTGTTTTTT.

This clonotype was detected many times. The chain uses TRBV6-5 and TRBJ2-5, with TRBD2 matching 9 bases. V trimming: 0 bases; J trimming: 1 base; junction bases outside the gene matches: 6. This CDR3 is built from 17 residues. Germline loops: CDR1 MNHEY, CDR2 SVGAGI. This CDR3 reads CASSYSASGAFQETQYF. The CDR3 DNA sequence: TGTGCCAGCAGTTACTCGGCTAGCGGGGCCTTCCAAGAGACCCAGTACTTC.

This clonotype appeared many times. The CDR3 DNA is TGTGCCAGCAGTGAAGAGACCGTTGAGGATACGCAGTATTTT. This codes for CASSEETVEDTQYF. The chain uses TRBV6-1 and TRBJ2-3; D not certain. Germline V CDR1 and CDR2: MNHNS, SASEGT. Between the trimmed V and J ends, which lost 1 base and 6 bases, there was a span of 11 bases. This CDR3 has 14 residues.

This clonotype was counted many times. This rearrangement joins TRBV27 to TRBJ2-7; D may be TRBD2 (7 bases). Trimming pared 7 bases from V and 0 bases from J, leaving 19 bases between. Germline loops: CDR1 MNHEY, CDR2 SMNVEV (reference sequence). The CDR3 consists of 16 residues. This CDR3 is CASTFRGGYSSYEQYF. The CDR3 nucleotides read TGTGCCAGCACCTTTAGGGGGGGGTACAGCTCCTACGAGCAGTACTTC.

This clonotype appeared a few times. The V and J genes are TRBV6-5 and TRBJ2-4; 7 nucleotides line up with TRBD2. The germline CDR1 and CDR2 sequences are MNHEY and SVGAGI. The J segment lost 1 base and the V segment lost 4 bases, leaving 4 bases of the junction unmatched. The length of the CDR3 is 15 residues. The CDR3 is CASSSGLDAKNIQYF. In DNA, the CDR3 is TGTGCCAGCAGTTCCGGACTAGATGCCAAAAACATTCAGTACTTC.

This clonotype was seen a few times. The rearrangement uses TRBV4-1 and TRBJ2-7; D is tentatively TRBD1 or TRBD2 (5 bases each). The germline V gene has CDR1 MGHRA and CDR2 YSYEKL. The CDR3 is 13 residues long. V lost 4 bases and J 7 bases, leaving 14 bases between the germline ends. The CDR3 region is CASSPMGVGEQYF. The CDR3 DNA follows: TGCGCCAGCAGCCCGATGGGGGTTGGGGAGCAGTACTTC.

This clonotype was counted ten times or more. The rearrangement uses TRBV4-1 and TRBJ2-1; TRBD1 might be the D (7 bases). The V gene lost 1 base and the J gene lost 8 bases, with 12 bases spanning the gap. The CDR3 runs to 14 residues. CDR1 is MGHRA, CDR2 YSYEKL, per germline. The CDR3 DNA is TGCGCCAGCAGCCAAGGGACAGGAGGGTATGAGCAGTTCTTC. Protein product: CASSQGTGGYEQFF.

This clonotype was seen more than once but under ten times. One base away lies a much larger clone, so this may be a sequencing read error. The CDR3 here is CASSLDENTEAFF. The CDR3 DNA is TGTGCCAGCAGCCTTGACGAGAACACTGAAGCTTTCTTT. The V call is TRBV13, the J call TRBJ1-1; no clear D. The CDR3 sequence is 13 residues long. Deletions cut 5 bases from V and 1 base from J, with 8 bases between. CDR1 PRHDT and CDR2 FYEKMQ come from the germline V gene (reference sequence).

This clonotype was seen ten or more times. This rearrangement joins TRBV11-2 to TRBJ2-3; D perhaps matches TRBD2 (5 bases). The germline V and J ends were trimmed by 5 bases and 3 bases, with 12 bases remaining between them. This CDR3 contains 14 residues. Germline V gene data show CDR1 as SGHAT and CDR2 as FQNNGV. CDR3 in DNA: TGTGCCAGCAGCCCCGGGATGTATACAGATACGCAGTATTTT. The encoded protein is CASSPGMYTDTQYF.

Notes on this clonotype: Just one base apart from a much larger clone, this may be a read error. Lacking the conserved final phenylalanine or tryptophan, this CDR3 likely reflects a read error. The V and J genes are TRBV11-2 and TRBJ1-1, with a possible D match to TRBD1 (5 bases). This CDR3 has 12 residues. Looked up from germline, CDR1 is SGHAT and CDR2 is FQNNGV. Trimming removed 3 bases from V and 5 bases from J, with 7 bases in between. The CDR3 spells CASSFRGTEAFS. The DNA for the CDR3 is TGTGCCAGCAGCTTTAGGGGAACTGAAGCTTTCTCC.

This clonotype was observed once. This may be a read error, as it is one base from a much larger clone. The chain links TRBV9 to TRBJ2-3; 7 bases align to TRBD1. The CDR3 is made up of 14 amino acids. CDR1 SGDLS and CDR2 YYNGEE come from the germline V gene. CDR3 sequence: CASSPGTVPDTQFF. In DNA, the CDR3 is TGTGCCAGCAGCCCGGGGACAGTTCCAGATACGCAGTTTTTT.

This clonotype was recorded once. A read error may explain this, as a much larger clone is one base away. The rearrangement joins TRBV29-1 to TRBJ1-5; 9 bases map to TRBD1. The CDR3 is made up of 18 amino acids. The V and J ends lost 0 bases and 7 bases, in that order; junction bases with no gene match: 16. CDR1 is SQVTM, CDR2 ANQGSEA, per germline. CDR3 sequence reads: CSVEDQQGADSLGQPQHF. DNA of the CDR3: TGCAGCGTTGAAGACCAACAGGGGGCCGATTCCTTGGGGCAGCCCCAGCATTTT.